This record looks at one T cell receptor beta chain sequence and its context. These data belong to a study of T-cell memory formation after mild COVID-19. Germline CDR1 reads LGHNA; CDR2 reads YNFKEQ. Trimming took 3 bases from V and 7 from J; bases not matched to a gene: 7. The CDR3 has 16 residues. Constant-segment primers were used for 5'RACE, and the resulting TCR alpha and TCR beta cDNA libraries carried sample barcodes and UMIs. TCRdb passed the 5' RACE reads through MiXCR, listing each CDR3 protein once. The table records approximately 300,000 distinct CDR3 sequences, approximately 15% of them present only once.

The sample was PBMCs or a T cell subset sorted from them (not recorded which). This chain joins TRBV4-2 and TRBJ2-1; TRBD2 aligns across 12 bases. This sequence was found in a man younger than 35 who had mild COVID-19 (a few samples of this study predate the infection). Cell type and time point are not known. CDR3 nucleotide sequence: TGTGCCAGCAGCCATCCCGGGACTAGCGGGTGGAATGAGCAGTTCTTC. Encoded protein: CASSHPGTSGWNEQFF.